Following are 3 T cell receptor beta chains from one sample sequenced in a study of T-cell reconstitution after alpha-beta-depleted transplantation in children. For TCRbeta, the library was prepared with unique molecular identifiers. TCRdb redid the calling of the PCR reads with MiXCR, one entry per CDR3 protein. The profile covers around 450,000 distinct CDR3 sequences, with around 46% appearing a single time and 27% taken by the ten largest. Sample: PBMCs, taken before TCRalphabeta/CD19-depleted stem cell transplant. These receptors came from a girl aged 2 to 10 with aplastic anemia, due to receive a stem cell transplant.

This clonotype has more than one count but fewer than ten. The rearrangement links TRBV5-6 to TRBJ2-2; perhaps TRBD2 as D (6 bases). Trimming left V 3 bases short and J 2 bases short, with 20 bases between. From germline, CDR1 is SGHDT and CDR2 YYEEEE. This CDR3 region has 18 residues. For the CDR3, the DNA is TGTGCCAGCAGCTGGGCGGCCTCGGGACTGATCAACACCGGGGAGCTGTTTTTT. This gives the protein CASSWAASGLINTGELFF.

This clonotype appeared once. The CDR3 coding sequence is TGCGCCAGCAGCTTGGATCCGGACAAAGACACCGGGGAGCTGTTTTTT. It translates to CASSLDPDKDTGELFF. The chain recombines TRBV5-1 with TRBJ2-2; TRBD1 might be the D (5 bases). Germline CDR1 and CDR2: SGHRS and YFSETQ. V was trimmed by 0 bases and J by 3 bases, leaving 12 bases between them. The CDR3 contains 16 residues. Full variable domain (rest looked up from reference TRBV5-1 and TRBJ2-2): KAGVTQTPRYLIKTRGQQVTLSCSPISGHRSVSWYQQTPGQGLQFLFEYFSETQRNKGNFPGRFSGRQFSNSRSEMNVSTLELGDSALYLCASSLDPDKDTGELFFGEGSRLTVL.

The chain carries TRBV20-1 and TRBJ1-3, with D perhaps TRBD1 (5 bases). Looked up from germline, CDR1 is DFQATT and CDR2 is SNEGSKA (reference sequence). V was cut by 2 bases and J by 3 bases, with 17 bases left in between. The CDR3 has 16 residues. Written as DNA, the CDR3 is TGCAGTGCTAGATGGGCCGGGACGATAGGTGGAAACACCATATATTTT. This codes for CSARWAGTIGGNTIYF.